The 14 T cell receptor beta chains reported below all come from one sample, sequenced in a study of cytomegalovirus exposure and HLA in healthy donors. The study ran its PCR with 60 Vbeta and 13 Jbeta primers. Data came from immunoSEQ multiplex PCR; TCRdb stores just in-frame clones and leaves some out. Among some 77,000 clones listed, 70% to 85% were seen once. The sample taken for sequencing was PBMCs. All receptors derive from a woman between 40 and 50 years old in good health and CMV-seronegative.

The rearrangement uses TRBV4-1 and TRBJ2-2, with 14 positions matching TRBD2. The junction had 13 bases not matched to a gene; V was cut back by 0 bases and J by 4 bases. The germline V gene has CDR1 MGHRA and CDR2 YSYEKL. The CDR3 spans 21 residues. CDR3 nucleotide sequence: TGCGCCAGCAGCCAAGAGCCGGCCGAGACTAGCGGGAGGGCATCCACCGGGGAGCTGTTTTTT. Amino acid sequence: CASSQEPAETSGRASTGELFF.

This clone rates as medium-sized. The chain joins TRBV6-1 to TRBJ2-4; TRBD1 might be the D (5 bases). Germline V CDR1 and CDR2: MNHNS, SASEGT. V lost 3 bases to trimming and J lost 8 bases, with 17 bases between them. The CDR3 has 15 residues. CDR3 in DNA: TGTGCCAGCAGTGATAGATGGGCAGGGTCGGACATTCAGTACTTC. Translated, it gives CASSDRWAGSDIQYF.

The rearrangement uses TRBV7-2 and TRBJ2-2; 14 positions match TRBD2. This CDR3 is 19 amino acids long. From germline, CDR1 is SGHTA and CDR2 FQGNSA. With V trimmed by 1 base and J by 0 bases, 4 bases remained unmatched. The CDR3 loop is CASSLGPGLAGANTGELFF. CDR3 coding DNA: TGTGCCAGCAGCTTAGGGCCGGGACTAGCGGGAGCGAACACCGGGGAGCTGTTTTTT.

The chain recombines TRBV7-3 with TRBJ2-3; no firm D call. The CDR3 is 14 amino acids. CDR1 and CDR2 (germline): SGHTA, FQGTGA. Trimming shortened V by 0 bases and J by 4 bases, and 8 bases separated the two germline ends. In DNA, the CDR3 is TGTGCCAGCAGCTTAACGTTTGGAGCAGATACGCAGTATTTT. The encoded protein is CASSLTFGADTQYF.

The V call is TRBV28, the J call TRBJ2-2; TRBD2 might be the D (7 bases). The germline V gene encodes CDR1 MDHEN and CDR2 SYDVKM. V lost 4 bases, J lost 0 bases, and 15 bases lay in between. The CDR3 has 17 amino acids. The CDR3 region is CASSSGAGASNTGELFF. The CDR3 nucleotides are TGTGCCAGCAGTTCAGGGGCGGGAGCTTCGAACACCGGGGAGCTGTTTTTT.

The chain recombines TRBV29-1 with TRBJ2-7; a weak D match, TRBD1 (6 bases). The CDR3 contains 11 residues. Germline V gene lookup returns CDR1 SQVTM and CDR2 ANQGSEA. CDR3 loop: CTVGTQYEQYF. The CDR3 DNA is TGCACCGTCGGGACACAATACGAGCAGTACTTC.

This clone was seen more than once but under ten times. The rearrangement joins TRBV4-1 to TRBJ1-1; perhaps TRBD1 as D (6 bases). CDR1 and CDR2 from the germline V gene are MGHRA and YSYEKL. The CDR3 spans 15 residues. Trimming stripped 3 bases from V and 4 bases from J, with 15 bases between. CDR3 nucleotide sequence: TGCGCCAGCAGCCAGGAGACACAGGGAGCCACTGAAGCTTTCTTT. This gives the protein CASSQETQGATEAFF.

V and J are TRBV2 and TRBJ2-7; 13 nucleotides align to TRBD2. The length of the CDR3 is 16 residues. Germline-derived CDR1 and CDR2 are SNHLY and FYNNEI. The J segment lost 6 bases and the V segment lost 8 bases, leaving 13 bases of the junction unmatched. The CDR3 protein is CASQPGTSGKSGEQYF. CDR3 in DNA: TGTGCCAGCCAACCTGGGACTAGCGGGAAGTCGGGCGAGCAGTACTTC.

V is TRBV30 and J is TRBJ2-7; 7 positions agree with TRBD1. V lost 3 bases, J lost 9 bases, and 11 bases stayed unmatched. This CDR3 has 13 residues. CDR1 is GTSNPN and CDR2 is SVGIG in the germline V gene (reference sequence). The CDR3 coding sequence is TGTGCCTGGAGCACCGGGACAGCCTTAGGGCAGTACTTC. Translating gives CAWSTGTALGQYF.

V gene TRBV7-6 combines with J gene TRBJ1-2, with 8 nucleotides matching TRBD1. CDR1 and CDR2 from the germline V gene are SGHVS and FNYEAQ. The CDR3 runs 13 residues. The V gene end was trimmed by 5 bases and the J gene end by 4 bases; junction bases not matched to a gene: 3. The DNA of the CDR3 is TGTGCCAGCAGCCTAGACAGGGGCTATGGCTACACCTTC. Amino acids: CASSLDRGYGYTF. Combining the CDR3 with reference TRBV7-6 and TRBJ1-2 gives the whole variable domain GAGVSQSPRYKVTKRGQDVALRCDPISGHVSLYWYRQALGQGPEFLTYFNYEAQQDKSGLPNDRFSAERPEGSISTLTIQRTEQRDSAMYRCASSLDRGYGYTFGSGTRLTVV.

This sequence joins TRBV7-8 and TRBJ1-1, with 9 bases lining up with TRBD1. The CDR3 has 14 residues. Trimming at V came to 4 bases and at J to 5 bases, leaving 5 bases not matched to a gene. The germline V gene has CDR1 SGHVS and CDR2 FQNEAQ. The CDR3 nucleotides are TGTGCCAGCAGCTCCCGACAGGGGGGAACTGAAGCTTTCTTT. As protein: CASSSRQGGTEAFF.

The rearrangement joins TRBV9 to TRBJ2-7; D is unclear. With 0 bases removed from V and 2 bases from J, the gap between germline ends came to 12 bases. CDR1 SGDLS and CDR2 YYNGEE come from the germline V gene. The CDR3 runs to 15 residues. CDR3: CASSVDSEPTYEQYF. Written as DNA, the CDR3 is TGTGCCAGCAGCGTAGACAGTGAACCTACCTACGAGCAGTACTTC.

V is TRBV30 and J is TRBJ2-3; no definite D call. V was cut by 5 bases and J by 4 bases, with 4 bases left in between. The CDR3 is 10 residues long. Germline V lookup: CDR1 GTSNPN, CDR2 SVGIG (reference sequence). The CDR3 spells CAWDSDTQYF. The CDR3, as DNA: TGTGCCTGGGACTCAGATACGCAGTATTTT.

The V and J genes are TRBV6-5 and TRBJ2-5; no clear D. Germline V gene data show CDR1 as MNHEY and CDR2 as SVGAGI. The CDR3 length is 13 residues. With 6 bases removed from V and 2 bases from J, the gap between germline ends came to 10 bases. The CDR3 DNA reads TGTGCCAGCAGGAAAGCAGGTCAAGAGACCCAGTACTTC. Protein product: CASRKAGQETQYF.